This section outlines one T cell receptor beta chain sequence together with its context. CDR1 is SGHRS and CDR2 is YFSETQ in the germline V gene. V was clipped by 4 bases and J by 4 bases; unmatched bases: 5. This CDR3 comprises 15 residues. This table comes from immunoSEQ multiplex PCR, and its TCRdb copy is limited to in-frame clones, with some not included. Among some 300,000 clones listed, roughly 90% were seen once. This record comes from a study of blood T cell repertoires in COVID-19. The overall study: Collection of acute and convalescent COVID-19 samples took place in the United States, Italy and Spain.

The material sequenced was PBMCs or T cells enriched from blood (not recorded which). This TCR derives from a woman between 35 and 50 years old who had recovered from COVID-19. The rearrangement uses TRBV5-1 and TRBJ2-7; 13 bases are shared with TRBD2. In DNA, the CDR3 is TGCGCCAGCAGCCTCCGGACTAGCGGGAGATACGAGCAGTACTTC. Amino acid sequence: CASSLRTSGRYEQYF.